The 25 T cell receptor beta chains below all came from one sample that was sequenced in a study of shared clonotypes between healthy human individuals. Data came from immunoSEQ multiplex PCR; TCRdb stores just in-frame clones and leaves some out. The sample lists roughly 1,800,000 clones, approximately 95% occurring once. Naive-designated CD8 cells lacked CD45RO, were positively enriched for CCR7, and omitted terminally differentiated effector memory CD45RA+ cells. Material for sequencing was naive CD8+ T cells sorted from blood. Every receptor here comes from a man aged 18 to 35 in good health.

The chain has TRBV9 and TRBJ2-1; 8 bases are a match to TRBD2. CDR3 length equals 18 residues. Germline CDR1 is SGDLS and CDR2 is YYNGEE. V lost 1 base and J lost 5; bases outside the gene matches: 14. CDR3 sequence: CASSVPLFGSGIDNEQFF. DNA of the CDR3: TGTGCCAGCAGCGTACCCCTCTTCGGTAGCGGGATCGACAATGAGCAGTTCTTC.

This chain connects TRBV7-9 to TRBJ2-5; tentatively, D is TRBD1 or TRBD2 (5 bases each). V was clipped by 3 bases and J by 2 bases, with 25 bases between them. The CDR3 covers 19 residues. Germline V gives CDR1 SEHNR, CDR2 FQNEAQ (reference sequence). The CDR3 DNA reads as TGTGCCAGCAGCTTCGAACGATTGAGCAAGCACGAGGGGCAAGAGACCCAGTACTTC. Encoded protein: CASSFERLSKHEGQETQYF. The full variable domain, rest sourced from reference TRBV7-9 and TRBJ2-5, is DTGVSQNPRHKITKRGQNVTFRCDPISEHNRLYWYRQTLGQGPEFLTYFQNEAQLEKSRLLSDRFSAERPKGSFSTLEIQRTEQGDSAMYLCASSFERLSKHEGQETQYFGPGTRLLVL.

J is TRBJ2-7 and V is TRBV12-5; no reliable D call. There are 13 residues in the CDR3. Germline V CDR1 and CDR2: LGHNT, FRNRAP. Trimming removed 3 bases from V and 2 bases from J, with 8 bases in between. In DNA form, the CDR3 reads TGTGCTAGTGGTTTAGACCTTACCTACGAGCAGTACTTC. Its translation is CASGLDLTYEQYF.

The count of this clone is one. This chain links TRBV7-8 with TRBJ2-1, with D perhaps given as TRBD1 or TRBD2 (5 bases each). V shed 1 base and J shed 8 bases, with 9 bases lying between them. CDR1 is SGHVS, CDR2 FQNEAQ, per germline. The CDR3 totals 13 residues. The CDR3 DNA is TGTGCCAGCAGCTTAGATGGGGACCATGAGCAGTTCTTC. It encodes CASSLDGDHEQFF.

This rearrangement joins TRBV9 to TRBJ2-1; a weak D match, TRBD1 (5 bases). V was clipped by 3 bases and J by 10 bases, with 17 bases between them. The CDR3 spans 14 residues. Germline loops: CDR1 SGDLS, CDR2 YYNGEE. The CDR3 spells CASSGTGLGREQFF. CDR3 nucleotide sequence: TGTGCCAGCAGCGGGACGGGTCTGGGGCGCGAGCAGTTCTTC. The entire variable domain, with the rest obtained from reference TRBV9 and TRBJ2-1, is as follows: DSGVTQTPKHLITATGQRVTLRCSPRSGDLSVYWYQQSLDQGLQFLIQYYNGEERAKGNILERFSAQQFPDLHSELNLSSLELGDSALYFCASSGTGLGREQFFGPGTRLTVL.

This clone was seen a few times. Other DNA sequences in this specimen translate into the identical CDR3. The genes are TRBV6-5 and TRBJ2-7; no firm D call. V was clipped by 0 bases and J by 3 bases, with 6 bases between them. CDR3 length: 13 amino acids. Germline CDR1 MNHEY, CDR2 SVGAGI. CDR3 amino acids: CASSYSWGYEQYF. In nucleotides, the CDR3 is TGTGCCAGCAGTTACTCGTGGGGCTACGAGCAGTACTTC.

The genes are TRBV10-3 and TRBJ2-1; no clear D. V lost 11 bases and J 5 bases, leaving 13 bases between the germline ends. This CDR3 region has 12 residues. The germline V gene has CDR1 ENHRY and CDR2 SYGVKD. Here the CDR3 DNA reads TGTGCCGTCGAACGAGAGGACAATGAGCAGTTCTTC. Translating gives CAVEREDNEQFF.

This rearrangement joins TRBV5-6 to TRBJ2-7; no clear D gene. Per germline, CDR1 SGHDT and CDR2 YYEEEE. Trimming left V 1 base short and J 5 bases short, with 10 bases between. The CDR3 length is 13 residues. The CDR3 sequence: CASSLTLGNEQYF. In DNA, the CDR3 is TGTGCCAGCAGCTTGACACTTGGGAACGAGCAGTACTTC.

Ten or more counts support this clone. The chain is built from TRBV27 and TRBJ1-1; D call uncertain. Trimming took off 1 base at V and 0 bases at J, with 15 bases between the two ends. CDR3 size: 17 residues. Germline V gene sequence: CDR1 MNHEY, CDR2 SMNVEV (reference sequence). The CDR3 DNA is TGTGCCAGCAGTTTATACGGAGAACCCCCCATGAACACTGAAGCTTTCTTT. The encoded protein is CASSLYGEPPMNTEAFF.

V gene TRBV7-2 combines with J gene TRBJ1-2; D unclear. Germline V gene lookup returns CDR1 SGHTA and CDR2 FQGNSA. The CDR3 has 18 amino acids. V lost 0 bases and J lost 0, with 17 bases in between. CDR3: CASSLATLRLGSNYGYTF. The CDR3 DNA sequence: TGTGCCAGCAGCTTAGCGACCCTGCGACTTGGTTCTAACTATGGCTACACCTTC. Full variable domain (outside the CDR3, taken from reference TRBV7-2 and TRBJ1-2): GAGVSQSPSNKVTEKGKDVELRCDPISGHTALYWYRQSLGQGLEFLIYFQGNSAPDKSGLPSDRFSAERTGGSVSTLTIQRTQQEDSAVYLCASSLATLRLGSNYGYTFGSGTRLTVV.

The V and J genes are TRBV6-5 and TRBJ2-2; D uncertain. The CDR3 is made up of 14 amino acids. Deletions cut 2 bases from V and 8 bases from J, with 12 bases between. The germline V gene has CDR1 MNHEY and CDR2 SVGAGI. CDR3 DNA: TGTGCCAGCAGTTACGTACCCGCCGGAGGGGAGCTGTTTTTT. Translation gives CASSYVPAGGELFF.

The sample holds one count of this clone. V is TRBV10-3 and J is TRBJ1-4; 9 bases map to TRBD1. Germline V gene data show CDR1 as ENHRY and CDR2 as SYGVKD. CDR3 size: 17 residues. J was trimmed by 11 bases and V by 0 bases; bases with no gene match: 13. The CDR3 bases are TGTGCCATCAGTGAGTCATTACAGGGGGCTAGTTCGGAGAAACTGTTTTTT. This encodes CAISESLQGASSEKLFF.

The gene calls are TRBV27 and TRBJ2-7; 9 nucleotides align to TRBD1. V was clipped by 5 bases and J by 2 bases; unmatched bases: 4. CDR3 length: 14 amino acids. The germline V gene has CDR1 MNHEY and CDR2 SMNVEV (reference sequence). CDR3 DNA: TGTGCCAGCAGTCAGACAGGGGGGACCTACGAGCAGTACTTC. It yields the protein CASSQTGGTYEQYF.

V and J are TRBV2 and TRBJ2-3; D remains ambiguous. The V gene lost 8 bases and the J gene lost 6 bases, with 6 bases spanning the gap. The CDR3 extends over 10 amino acids. Germline V gene lookup returns CDR1 SNHLY and CDR2 FYNNEI. CDR3 amino acids: CASGADTQYF. The CDR3 DNA is TGTGCCAGCGGCGCGGATACGCAGTATTTT.

The chain has TRBV6-5 and TRBJ2-2, with TRBD2 as a possible D gene (5 bases). CDR1 is MNHEY and CDR2 is SVGAGI in the germline V gene. The ends were cut back, 7 bases at V and 0 bases at J, with 9 bases in the middle. This CDR3 has 14 residues. CDR3 nucleotides: TGTGCCAGCACCCTACTAGCGAACACCGGGGAGCTGTTTTTT. Protein sequence: CASTLLANTGELFF.

CDR3: CASSLVGGAATNEKLFF. In DNA, the CDR3 is TGTGCCAGCAGCTTGGTAGGCGGGGCTGCAACTAATGAAAAACTGTTTTTT. The rearrangement links TRBV5-8 to TRBJ1-4, with a tentative D call TRBD1 (5 bases). Germline CDR1 is SGHTS and CDR2 is YDEGEE. V was pared by 0 bases and J by 0 bases, with 12 bases between. This CDR3 region has 17 residues.

The chain is built from TRBV9 and TRBJ2-3, with 11 nucleotides matching TRBD2. Germline-derived CDR1 and CDR2 are SGDLS and YYNGEE. V shed 6 bases and J 2 bases; nucleotides not matched to a gene: 5. This CDR3 region has 15 residues. The CDR3 reads CASTFSGRVTDTQYF. CDR3 in DNA: TGTGCCAGCACCTTTAGCGGGAGGGTCACAGATACGCAGTATTTT.

V usage is TRBV6-6 and J usage is TRBJ1-2, with D hard to call. V lost 0 bases to trimming and J lost 8 bases, with 10 bases between them. Per germline, CDR1 MNHNY and CDR2 SVGAGI (reference sequence). The CDR3 length is 13 residues. The CDR3 here is CASSYSEVLGYTF. CDR3 nucleotide sequence: TGTGCCAGCAGTTACTCGGAGGTGCTGGGCTACACCTTC.

This chain connects TRBV4-1 to TRBJ2-5; D not certain. Trimming pared 0 bases from V and 5 bases from J, leaving 13 bases between. The CDR3 is made up of 15 amino acids. Per germline, CDR1 MGHRA and CDR2 YSYEKL. The DNA of the CDR3 is TGCGCCAGCAGCCAAGATAAAGGGTTGAGGGAGACCCAGTACTTC. As protein: CASSQDKGLRETQYF.

V usage is TRBV5-4 and J usage is TRBJ1-1; TRBD1 matches at 7 bases. CDR3 length: 20 residues. CDR1 and CDR2 from the germline V gene are SGHNT and YYREEE (reference sequence). The junction had 28 bases not matched to a gene; V was cut back by 7 bases and J by 4 bases. In DNA form, the CDR3 reads TGTGCCAGCGAGAACCGACAGGGCCCTTGGGTGATGGCACAAGGCACTGAAGCTTTCTTT. This sequence encodes CASENRQGPWVMAQGTEAFF.

The chain joins TRBV5-8 to TRBJ2-7, with D tentatively TRBD1 (5 bases). This CDR3 has 13 amino acids. Looked up from germline, CDR1 is SGHTS and CDR2 is YDEGEE. V was trimmed by 1 base and J by 5 bases, leaving 10 bases between them. The chain's CDR3 is CASSLQGFHEQYF. Written as DNA, the CDR3 is TGTGCCAGCAGCTTGCAGGGATTCCACGAGCAGTACTTC.

The CDR3 reads CASSEGRGQGKTYNEQFF. DNA of the CDR3: TGTGCCAGCAGTGAAGGGCGAGGGCAGGGAAAAACCTACAATGAGCAGTTCTTC. V and J are TRBV25-1 and TRBJ2-1; D is possibly TRBD1 or TRBD2 (5 bases each). Between the trimmed V and J ends, which lost 2 bases and 2 bases, there was a span of 19 bases. Germline assignment: CDR1 MGHDK and CDR2 SYGVNS. The CDR3 is 18 residues long.

This sequence joins TRBV29-1 and TRBJ2-5; possibly TRBD1 or TRBD2 for D (5 bases each). The end of the DNA aligns better with TRBJ2-7, so the J call may be wrong. CDR3 length equals 13 residues. Germline CDR1 reads SQVTM; CDR2 reads ANQGSEA. In DNA, the CDR3 is TGCAGCGTTGAATGGGACCCCGGGCACGAGCAGTACTTC. Translated, it gives CSVEWDPGHEQYF.

The CDR3 DNA is TGTGCCAGCAGTGATTGGGCAGGGGAGGGGTATAATTCACCCCTCCACTTT. Its translation is CASSDWAGEGYNSPLHF. The chain links TRBV6-1 to TRBJ1-6, with D perhaps matching TRBD1 (6 bases). The germline V gene encodes CDR1 MNHNS and CDR2 SASEGT. CDR3 length equals 17 residues. The germline V and J ends were trimmed by 3 bases and 4 bases, with 16 bases remaining between them.

This chain connects TRBV5-4 to TRBJ2-1, with D perhaps matching TRBD1 (6 bases). Germline CDR1 SGHNT, CDR2 YYREEE (reference sequence). The CDR3 runs 15 residues. Trimming left V 3 bases short and J 2 bases short, with 12 bases between. In nucleotides, the CDR3 is TGTGCCAGCAGCTATCGGGACACCCCCTACAATGAGCAGTTCTTC. Its translation is CASSYRDTPYNEQFF.